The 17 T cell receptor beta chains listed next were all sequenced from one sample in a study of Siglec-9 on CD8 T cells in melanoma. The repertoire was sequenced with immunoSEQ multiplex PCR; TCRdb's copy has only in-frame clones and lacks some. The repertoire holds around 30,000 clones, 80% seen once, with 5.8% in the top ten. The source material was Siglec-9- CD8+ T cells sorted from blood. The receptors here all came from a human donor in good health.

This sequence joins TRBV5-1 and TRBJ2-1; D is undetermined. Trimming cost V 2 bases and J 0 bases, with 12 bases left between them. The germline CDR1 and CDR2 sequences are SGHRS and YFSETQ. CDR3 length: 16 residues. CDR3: CASSFQVVGSYNEQFF. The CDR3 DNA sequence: TGCGCCAGCAGCTTCCAGGTAGTCGGCTCCTACAATGAGCAGTTCTTC.

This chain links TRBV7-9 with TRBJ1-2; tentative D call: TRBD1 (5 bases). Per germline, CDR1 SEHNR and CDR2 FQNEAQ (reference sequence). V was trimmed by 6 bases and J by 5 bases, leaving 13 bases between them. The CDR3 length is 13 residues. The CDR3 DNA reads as TGTGCCAGCAGTATAAGGGGAGGGTATGGCTACACCTTC. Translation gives CASSIRGGYGYTF.

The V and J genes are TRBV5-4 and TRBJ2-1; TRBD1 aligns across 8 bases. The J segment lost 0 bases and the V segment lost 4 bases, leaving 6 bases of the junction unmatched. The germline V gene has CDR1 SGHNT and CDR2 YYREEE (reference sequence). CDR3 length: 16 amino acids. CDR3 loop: CASSLRGLASYNEQFF. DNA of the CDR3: TGTGCCAGCAGCCTCAGGGGGCTTGCCTCCTACAATGAGCAGTTCTTC.

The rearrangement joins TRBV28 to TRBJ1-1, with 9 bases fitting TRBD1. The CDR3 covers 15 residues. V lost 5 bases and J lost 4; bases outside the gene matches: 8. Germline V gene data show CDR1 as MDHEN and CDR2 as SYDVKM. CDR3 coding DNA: TGTGCCAGCAGTGACACCCGGGACAGGGTCACTGAAGCTTTCTTT. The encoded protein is CASSDTRDRVTEAFF.

CDR3 sequence (DNA): TGCGCCAGCAGCCAGGGAACATATGGAAACACCATATATTTT. It is translated as CASSQGTYGNTIYF. The V call is TRBV4-1, the J call TRBJ1-3, with D hard to call. CDR3 length equals 14 residues. Germline V gives CDR1 MGHRA, CDR2 YSYEKL. Trimming stripped 3 bases from V and 3 bases from J, with 9 bases between.

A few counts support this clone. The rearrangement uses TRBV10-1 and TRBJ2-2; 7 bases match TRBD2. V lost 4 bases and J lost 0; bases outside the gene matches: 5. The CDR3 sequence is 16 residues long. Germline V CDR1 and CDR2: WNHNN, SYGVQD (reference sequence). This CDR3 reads CASSGTSAPNTGELFF. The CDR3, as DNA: TGCGCCAGCAGTGGTACTAGCGCCCCGAACACCGGGGAGCTGTTTTTT.

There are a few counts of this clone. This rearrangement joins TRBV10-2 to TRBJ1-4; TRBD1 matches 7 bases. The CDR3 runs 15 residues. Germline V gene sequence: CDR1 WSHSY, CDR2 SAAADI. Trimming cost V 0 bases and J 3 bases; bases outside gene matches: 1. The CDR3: CASSESGTANEKLFF. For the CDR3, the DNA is TGCGCCAGCAGTGAGTCTGGGACAGCTAATGAAAAACTGTTTTTT.

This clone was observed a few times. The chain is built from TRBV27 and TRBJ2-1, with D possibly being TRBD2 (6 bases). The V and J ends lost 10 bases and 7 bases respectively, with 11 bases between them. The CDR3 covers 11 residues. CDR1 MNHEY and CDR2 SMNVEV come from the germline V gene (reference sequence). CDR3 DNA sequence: TGTGCCATCTCCCGGGGGAATGAGCAGTTCTTC. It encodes CAISRGNEQFF.

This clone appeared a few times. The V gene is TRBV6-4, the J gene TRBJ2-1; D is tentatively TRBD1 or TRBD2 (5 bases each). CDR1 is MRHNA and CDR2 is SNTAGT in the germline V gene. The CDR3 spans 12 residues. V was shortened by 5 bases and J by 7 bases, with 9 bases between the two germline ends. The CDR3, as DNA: TGTGCCAGCAGTCTCGAGGGGAATGAGCAGTTCTTC. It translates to CASSLEGNEQFF.

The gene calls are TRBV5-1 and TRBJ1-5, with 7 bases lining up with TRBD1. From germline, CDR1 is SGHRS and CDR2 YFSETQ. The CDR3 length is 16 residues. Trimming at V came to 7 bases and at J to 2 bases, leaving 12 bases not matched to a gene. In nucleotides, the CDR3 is TGCGCCAGCCCAAGTAGACAGGGCCCCCGCAATCAGCCCCAGCATTTT. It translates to CASPSRQGPRNQPQHF.

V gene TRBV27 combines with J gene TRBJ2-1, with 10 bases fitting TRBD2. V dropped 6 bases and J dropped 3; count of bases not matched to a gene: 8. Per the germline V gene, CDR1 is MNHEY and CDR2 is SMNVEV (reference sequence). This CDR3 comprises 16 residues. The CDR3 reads CASRPSGRGNYNEQFF. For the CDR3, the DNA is TGTGCCAGCAGGCCTAGCGGGAGAGGGAACTACAATGAGCAGTTCTTC.

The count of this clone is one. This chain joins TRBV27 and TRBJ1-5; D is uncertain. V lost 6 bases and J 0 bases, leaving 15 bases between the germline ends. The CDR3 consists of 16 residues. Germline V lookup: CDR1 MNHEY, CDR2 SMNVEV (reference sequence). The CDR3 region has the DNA TGTGCCAGCAGCCCATATGGTTCGGGTAGCAATCAGCCCCAGCATTTT. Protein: CASSPYGSGSNQPQHF.

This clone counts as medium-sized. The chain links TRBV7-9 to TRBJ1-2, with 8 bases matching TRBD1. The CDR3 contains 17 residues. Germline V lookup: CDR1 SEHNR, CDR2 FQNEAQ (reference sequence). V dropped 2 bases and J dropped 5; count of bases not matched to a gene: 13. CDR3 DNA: TGTGCCAGCAGCTTATTTGGACAGGGCGATGGTGGATATGGCTACACCTTC. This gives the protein CASSLFGQGDGGYGYTF.

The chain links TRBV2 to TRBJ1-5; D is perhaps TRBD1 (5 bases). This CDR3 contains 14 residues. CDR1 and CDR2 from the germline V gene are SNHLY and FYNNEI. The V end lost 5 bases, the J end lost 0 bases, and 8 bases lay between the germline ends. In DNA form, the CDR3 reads TGTGCCAGCAGTACCAGGGTTAGCAATCAGCCCCAGCATTTT. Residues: CASSTRVSNQPQHF.

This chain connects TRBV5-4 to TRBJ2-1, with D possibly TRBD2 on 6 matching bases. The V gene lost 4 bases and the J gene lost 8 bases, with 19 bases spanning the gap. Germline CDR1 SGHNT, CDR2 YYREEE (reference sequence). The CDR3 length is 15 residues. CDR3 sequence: CASSGGITRTDEQFF. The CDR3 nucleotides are TGTGCCAGCAGCGGCGGGATAACTCGTACCGATGAGCAGTTCTTC.

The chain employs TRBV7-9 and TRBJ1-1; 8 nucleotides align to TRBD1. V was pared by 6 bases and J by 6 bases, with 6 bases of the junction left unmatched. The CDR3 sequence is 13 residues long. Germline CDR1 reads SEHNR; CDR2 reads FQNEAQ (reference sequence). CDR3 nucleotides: TGTGCCAGCAGGATTGGACAGGGTGCTGAAGCTTTCTTT. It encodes CASRIGQGAEAFF.

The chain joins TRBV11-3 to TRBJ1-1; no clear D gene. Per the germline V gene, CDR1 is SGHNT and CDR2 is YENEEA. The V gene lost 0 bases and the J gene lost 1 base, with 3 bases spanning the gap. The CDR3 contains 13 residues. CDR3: CASSLDGNTEAFF. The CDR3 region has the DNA TGTGCCAGCAGCTTAGACGGGAACACTGAAGCTTTCTTT.